The clone carrying this T cell receptor (beta chain) has a single count. Its antigen is unknown. Treatment indicated: oral pan-JAK inhibitor, 5-10 mg twice daily. It was cDNA, reverse transcribed from extracted RNA, that served as the sequencing template. Profiling relied on immunoSEQ multiplex PCR, and the TCRdb table lists in-frame clones only, not all of them. The repertoire has more than 130,000 clones, 80% to 90% of them found once; the top ten carry 25%. The data were obtained in a study of CD8+ T cells in alopecia areata. Study observations and caveats: Scalp and blood retained many expanded lesional clones during tofacitinib. Greater clonality was observed in lesional scalp samples, especially alopecia totalis/universalis, versus normal scalp. Scalp clonality, along with expanded CD8+ clones among the top 100, was significantly decreased by tofacitinib.

This CDR3 contains 15 residues. The germline CDR1 and CDR2 sequences are SGDLS and YYNGEE. V was clipped by 4 bases and J by 0 bases, with 13 bases between them. The sample here was CD8+ T cells sorted from blood, taken at week 4, from a patient treated with tofacitinib. J is TRBJ1-1 and V is TRBV9, with unresolved D. This receptor was obtained from a human donor with alopecia areata. CDR3 protein: CASSTSQKMNTEAFF. The CDR3 region has the DNA TGTGCCAGCAGCACCTCACAGAAAATGAACACTGAAGCTTTCTTT.